The 22 T cell receptor beta chains given below trace back to one sample, sequenced in a study of control samples from healthy donors and cancer patients (dated by TCRdb to about 2020). The library was obtained by the immunoSEQ multiplex PCR assay. The clones in this table, taken by TCRdb from immuneACCESS, are in-frame only. Not every clone is retained; where verified, under half of the shortfall comes from an unresolved V gene, and the cause of the rest is unknown. In this sample the table shows about 150,000 clones, about 93% of which occur a single time. The top ten constitute over 2% of the sample. Sequencing input: blood. All receptors come from a man in his fifties in good health.

The gene calls are TRBV28 and TRBJ2-3; D might be TRBD1 (6 bases). CDR3 length equals 17 residues. The V end lost 2 bases, the J end lost 3 bases, and 18 bases lay between the germline ends. The germline gives CDR1 MDHEN, CDR2 SYDVKM. The CDR3 protein is CASSLPITGTKTDTQYF. CDR3 bases: TGTGCCAGCAGTTTACCAATAACCGGGACAAAAACAGATACGCAGTATTTT.

A word on this clone: The conserved closing phenylalanine or tryptophan is absent in this CDR3, likely reflecting a read error. The chain recombines TRBV2 with TRBJ1-4; maybe TRBD1 (5 bases). The CDR3 extends over 13 amino acids. Germline assignment: CDR1 SNHLY and CDR2 FYNNEI. V lost 5 bases, J lost 5 bases, and 9 bases lay in between. The CDR3 coding sequence is TGTGCCAGCAGTCTCGGGGGGAATGAAAAACTGTTTCTT. Residues: CASSLGGNEKLFL.

The chain carries TRBV7-8 and TRBJ2-1; TRBD1 aligns across 9 bases. The CDR3 length is 15 residues. V shed 3 bases and J 6 bases; nucleotides not matched to a gene: 6. CDR1 SGHVS and CDR2 FQNEAQ come from the germline V gene. DNA of the CDR3: TGTGCCAGCAGCTTGGGGGACAGGGCAGGCAATGAGCAGTTCTTC. Encoded protein: CASSLGDRAGNEQFF.

The CDR3 loop reads CASSLRTSGRRADTQYF. DNA of the CDR3: TGTGCCAGCAGCTTAAGGACTAGCGGGAGGAGGGCAGATACGCAGTATTTT. The rearrangement joins TRBV11-2 to TRBJ2-3, with 14 nucleotides matching TRBD2. The germline V gene has CDR1 SGHAT and CDR2 FQNNGV. J gave up 4 bases and V 2 bases, and 5 bases lay outside the gene matches. The CDR3 has 17 residues. The whole variable domain, filled in from reference TRBV11-2 and TRBJ2-3, reads EAGVAQSPRYKIIEKRQSVAFWCNPISGHATLYWYQQILGQGPKLLIQFQNNGVVDDSQLPKDRFSAERLKGVDSTLKIQPAKLEDSAVYLCASSLRTSGRRADTQYFGPGTRLTVL.

The chain carries TRBV29-1 and TRBJ2-2; 7 bases match TRBD1. V lost 7 bases and J lost 5; bases outside the gene matches: 7. Germline loops: CDR1 SQVTM, CDR2 ANQGSEA. The CDR3 runs 13 residues. CDR3 coding DNA: TGCAGCGCCCCGGGACAGTTGACCGGGGAGCTGTTTTTT. As protein: CSAPGQLTGELFF.

The chain carries TRBV10-3 and TRBJ1-2; unclear D gene. Between the trimmed V and J ends, which lost 8 bases and 4 bases, there was a span of 11 bases. The CDR3 contains 12 residues. CDR1 and CDR2 from the germline V gene are ENHRY and SYGVKD. The CDR3 DNA is TGTGCCATCTACCTCAGGTTCTATGGCTACACCTTC. It codes for CAIYLRFYGYTF.

The CDR3 DNA follows: TGTGCCAGCAGTTTCTGGGCCTCGAACACTGAAGCTTTCTTT. Its protein product is CASSFWASNTEAFF. The V and J genes are TRBV27 and TRBJ1-1; D uncertain. Germline-derived CDR1 and CDR2 are MNHEY and SMNVEV (reference sequence). V lost 3 bases and J 1 base, leaving 9 bases between the germline ends. The CDR3 spans 14 residues.

The rearrangement links TRBV20-1 to TRBJ2-7, with 9 bases matching TRBD2. Germline values: CDR1 DFQATT, CDR2 SNEGSKA (reference sequence). V lost 3 bases, J lost 3 bases, and 9 bases stayed unmatched. The CDR3 totals 15 residues. In nucleotides, the CDR3 is TGCAGTGCTAGTTCAAGCGGGAGGTCGAGCTACGAGCAGTACTTC. It encodes CSASSSGRSSYEQYF.

This clone was observed a single time. The chain employs TRBV19 and TRBJ1-5; D gene unclear. The CDR3 has 13 residues. Germline V CDR1 and CDR2: LNHDA, SQIVND (reference sequence). The V end was cut by 4 bases, the J end by 6 bases, with 10 bases between. CDR3 residues: CASSTRVTQPQHF. The CDR3, as DNA: TGTGCCAGTAGTACCCGGGTTACTCAGCCCCAGCATTTT.

The V gene is TRBV29-1, the J gene TRBJ2-3; 8 bases align to TRBD2. The trim removed 6 bases at V and 6 bases at J, leaving 5 bases unmatched. This CDR3 is built from 12 residues. The germline V gene has CDR1 SQVTM and CDR2 ANQGSEA. The CDR3 loop is CSVGLGSDTQYF. The CDR3 coding sequence is TGCAGCGTGGGACTAGGTTCGGATACGCAGTATTTT.

This chain connects TRBV6-2 or TRBV6-3 to TRBJ2-1; 12 bases match TRBD2. The CDR3 is 17 residues long. Germline V CDR1 and CDR2: MNHEY, SVGEGT. Trimming cost V 6 bases and J 7 bases; bases outside gene matches: 13. CDR3 amino acids: CASSPSGRAFFGNEQFF. DNA for the CDR3: TGTGCCAGCAGCCCTAGCGGGAGGGCCTTCTTTGGGAATGAGCAGTTCTTC.

The gene calls are TRBV7-9 and TRBJ1-4, with D possibly TRBD1 on 6 matching bases. The CDR3 is 14 residues long. Trimming pared 5 bases from V and 4 bases from J, leaving 11 bases between. CDR1 and CDR2 (germline): SEHNR, FQNEAQ (reference sequence). The CDR3, as DNA: TGTGCCAGCAGCCAGACAGGCATTAATGAAAAACTGTTTTTT. This encodes CASSQTGINEKLFF.

The chain joins TRBV2 to TRBJ2-7, with D uncertain. The V and J ends lost 3 bases and 2 bases respectively, with 11 bases between them. CDR3 length: 14 residues. CDR1 is SNHLY and CDR2 is FYNNEI in the germline V gene. The CDR3 DNA reads TGTGCCAGCAGTGATTCGTATCCGACCTACGAGCAGTACTTC. Protein product: CASSDSYPTYEQYF.

The rearrangement uses TRBV14 and TRBJ2-1; D is ambiguous. This CDR3 has 15 residues. V was shortened by 1 base and J by 1 base, with 8 bases between the two germline ends. CDR1 SGHDN and CDR2 FVKESK come from the germline V gene. The CDR3 DNA reads TGTGCCAGCAGCCAAGCCTGGGCATCCTACAATGAGCAGTTCTTC. Encoded protein: CASSQAWASYNEQFF. Looking up the rest from reference TRBV14 and TRBJ2-1 gives the full variable domain: EAGVTQFPSHSVIEKGQTVTLRCDPISGHDNLYWYRRVMGKEIKFLLHFVKESKQDESGMPNNRFLAERTGGTYSTLKVQPAELEDSGVYFCASSQAWASYNEQFFGPGTRLTVL.

The rearrangement links TRBV5-1 to TRBJ2-7, with 9 bases lining up with TRBD1. Germline V gene data show CDR1 as SGHRS and CDR2 as YFSETQ. V shed 6 bases, J shed 4 bases, and the junction held 5 bases outside the gene matches. The CDR3 totals 13 residues. In DNA, the CDR3 is TGCGCCAGCAACGGACAGGGGATTTACGAGCAGTACTTC. It codes for CASNGQGIYEQYF.

The chain has TRBV30 and TRBJ1-1, with TRBD1 as a possible D gene (5 bases). V dropped 1 base and J dropped 12 bases, with 15 bases sitting between them. Per the germline V gene, CDR1 is GTSNPN and CDR2 is SVGIG (reference sequence). The CDR3 length is 12 residues. This chain's CDR3 is CAWSDGTSETFF. The CDR3 nucleotides read TGTGCCTGGAGTGACGGGACCTCAGAAACTTTCTTT.

The chain carries TRBV27 and TRBJ2-7; 9 bases fit TRBD2. V dropped 3 bases and J dropped 2; count of bases not matched to a gene: 8. This CDR3 region has 16 residues. CDR1 is MNHEY and CDR2 is SMNVEV in the germline V gene (reference sequence). The CDR3 bases are TGTGCCAGCAGTTTGGGGGCGGGGGGGAACGCCTACGAGCAGTACTTC. Its translation: CASSLGAGGNAYEQYF.

The chain joins TRBV19 to TRBJ2-6; D is unresolved. In germline, CDR1 is LNHDA, CDR2 SQIVND (reference sequence). V was shortened by 5 bases and J by 4 bases, with 12 bases between the two germline ends. The CDR3 length is 15 residues. The CDR3 here is CASSPTRSGANVLTF. CDR3 DNA: TGTGCCAGTAGTCCTACACGTAGCGGGGCCAACGTCCTGACTTTC.

The rearrangement uses TRBV5-1 and TRBJ2-5; 7 bases map to TRBD1. Germline CDR1 is SGHRS and CDR2 is YFSETQ. With 2 bases clipped from V and 4 bases from J, the junction kept 8 bases outside the gene matches. The CDR3 has 15 residues. In DNA, the CDR3 is TGCGCCAGCAGCTTCGGTAGGGGGCGAGGAGAGACCCAGTACTTC. Translated: CASSFGRGRGETQYF.

This sequence joins TRBV28 and TRBJ1-4; possible D gene TRBD1, 5 bases. Germline V gene lookup returns CDR1 MDHEN and CDR2 SYDVKM. CDR3 length: 15 residues. V lost 7 bases, J lost 7 bases, and 19 bases lay in between. CDR3 DNA sequence: TGTGCCAGCAATTCCCCGGGGGGTATGATTGAAAAACTGTTTTTT. Translated, it gives CASNSPGGMIEKLFF.

The chain recombines TRBV2 with TRBJ1-3, with D hard to call. Germline values: CDR1 SNHLY, CDR2 FYNNEI. The CDR3 covers 14 residues. Trimming removed 11 bases at V and 0 bases at J, with 14 bases between. CDR3 loop: CAVLKDFSGNTIYF. The CDR3, as DNA: TGTGCCGTACTGAAGGATTTCTCTGGAAACACCATATATTTT.

The chain couples TRBV28 to TRBJ1-4; D unclear. The CDR3 runs 16 residues. V was cut by 5 bases and J by 0 bases, with 13 bases left in between. Germline V gene lookup returns CDR1 MDHEN and CDR2 SYDVKM. The CDR3 reads CASSRTEQATNEKLFF. Written as DNA, the CDR3 is TGTGCCAGCAGTAGGACTGAACAAGCAACTAATGAAAAACTGTTTTTT.